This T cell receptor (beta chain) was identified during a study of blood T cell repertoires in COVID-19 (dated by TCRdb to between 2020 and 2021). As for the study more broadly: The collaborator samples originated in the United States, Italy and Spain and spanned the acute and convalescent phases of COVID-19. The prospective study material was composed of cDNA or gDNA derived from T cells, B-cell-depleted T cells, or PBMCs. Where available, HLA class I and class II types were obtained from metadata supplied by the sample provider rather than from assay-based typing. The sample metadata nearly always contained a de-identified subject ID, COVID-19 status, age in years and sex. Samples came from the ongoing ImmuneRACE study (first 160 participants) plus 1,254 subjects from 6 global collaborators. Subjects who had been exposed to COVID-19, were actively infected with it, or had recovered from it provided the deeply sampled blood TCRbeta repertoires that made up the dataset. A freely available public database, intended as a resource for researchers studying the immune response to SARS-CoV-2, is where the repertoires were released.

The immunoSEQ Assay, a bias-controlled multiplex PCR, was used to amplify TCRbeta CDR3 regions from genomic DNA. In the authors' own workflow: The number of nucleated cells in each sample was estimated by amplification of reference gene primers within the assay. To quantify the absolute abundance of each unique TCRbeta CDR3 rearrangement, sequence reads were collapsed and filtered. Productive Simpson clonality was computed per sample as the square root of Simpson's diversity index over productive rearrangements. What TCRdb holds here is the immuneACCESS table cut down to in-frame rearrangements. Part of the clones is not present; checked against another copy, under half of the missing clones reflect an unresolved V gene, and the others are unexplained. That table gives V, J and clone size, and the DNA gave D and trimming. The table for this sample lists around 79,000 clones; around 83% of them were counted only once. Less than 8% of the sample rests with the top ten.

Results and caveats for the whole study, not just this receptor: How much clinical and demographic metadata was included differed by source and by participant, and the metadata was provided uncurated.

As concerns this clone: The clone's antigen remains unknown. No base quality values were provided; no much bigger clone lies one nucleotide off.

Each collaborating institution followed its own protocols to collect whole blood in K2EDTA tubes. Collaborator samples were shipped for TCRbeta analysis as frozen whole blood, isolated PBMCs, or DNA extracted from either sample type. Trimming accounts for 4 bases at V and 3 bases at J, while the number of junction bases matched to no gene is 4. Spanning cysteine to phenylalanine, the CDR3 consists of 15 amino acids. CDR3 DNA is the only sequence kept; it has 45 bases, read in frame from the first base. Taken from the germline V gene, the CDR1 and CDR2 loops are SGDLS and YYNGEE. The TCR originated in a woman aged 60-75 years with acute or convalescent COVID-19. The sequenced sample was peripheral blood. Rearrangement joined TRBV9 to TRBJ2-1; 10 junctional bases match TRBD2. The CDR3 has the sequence CASSLAGGDYNEQFF. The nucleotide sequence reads TGTGCCAGCAGCTTAGCGGGGGGCGACTACAATGAGCAGTTCTTC. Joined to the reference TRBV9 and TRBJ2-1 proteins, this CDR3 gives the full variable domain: DSGVTQTPKHLITATGQRVTLRCSPRSGDLSVYWYQQSLDQGLQFLIQYYNGEERAKGNILERFSAQQFPDLHSELNLSSLELGDSALYFCASSLAGGDYNEQFFGPGTRLTVL.